This entry lists 24 T cell receptor beta chains sequenced from one sample in a study of patients and donors after allogeneic stem cell transplantation. TCRdb passed the RT-PCR reads through MiXCR, listing each CDR3 protein once. The repertoire holds over 350,000 distinct CDR3 sequences, with more than 15% as singletons. Sequencing was carried out using blood, either unsorted or a sorted T cell fraction (not recorded which). All receptors come from a human donor who was either an allogeneic HSCT recipient or a stem cell or donor lymphocyte infusion donor (not recorded which). It is not recorded whose cells these are; they may come from a transplant donor.

This clonotype was observed a handful of times. The chain couples TRBV7-9 to TRBJ1-1; D ambiguous. In germline, CDR1 is SEHNR, CDR2 FQNEAQ (reference sequence). The length of the CDR3 is 13 residues. V dropped 7 bases and J dropped 3 bases, with 12 bases sitting between them. CDR3 nucleotides: TGTGCCAGCACCAACCGAGCGGACACTGAAGCTTTCTTT. Translated, it gives CASTNRADTEAFF.

This clonotype was observed a few times. This may stem from a read error, because a much larger clone lies one nucleotide away. The chain combines TRBV27 with TRBJ2-2; D remains ambiguous. CDR1 MNHEY and CDR2 SMNVEV come from the germline V gene (reference sequence). The CDR3 is made up of 12 amino acids. Deletions cut 3 bases from V and 5 bases from J, with 4 bases between. The CDR3 protein is CASSFKTGELFF. The CDR3 region has the DNA TGTGCCAGCAGTTTTAAGACCGGGGAGCTGTTTTTT.

This clonotype came up a few times. J is TRBJ1-1 and V is TRBV11-1; D gene ambiguous. CDR1 and CDR2 from the germline V gene are SGHAT and FQDESV (reference sequence). There are 18 residues in the CDR3. The V gene lost 5 bases and the J gene lost 0 bases, with 22 bases spanning the gap. The CDR3 is CASSATTAGPMMNTEAFF. The CDR3 DNA is TGTGCCAGCAGCGCGACCACAGCAGGTCCTATGATGAACACTGAAGCTTTCTTT.

This chain uses TRBV15 with TRBJ2-1, with D unclear. Trimming stripped 3 bases from V and 10 bases from J, with 10 bases between. CDR1 is LNHNV and CDR2 is YYDKDF in the germline V gene (reference sequence). The CDR3 is made up of 12 amino acids. The CDR3 sequence is CATSRRNREQFF. The CDR3 bases are TGTGCCACCAGCAGGAGAAACCGGGAGCAGTTCTTC.

The chain carries TRBV7-3 and TRBJ2-3; D possibly corresponds to TRBD1 (6 bases). Trimming cost V 5 bases and J 6 bases, with 18 bases left between them. Germline values: CDR1 SGHTA, CDR2 FQGTGA. This CDR3 has 15 residues. The CDR3 nucleotides are TGTGCCAGCAGCCCACAGGGTCACTGGACGGATACGCAGTATTTT. It codes for CASSPQGHWTDTQYF.

This rearrangement joins TRBV7-8 to TRBJ2-4, with 8 positions matching TRBD2. Germline CDR1 and CDR2: SGHVS and FQNEAQ. The CDR3 runs 18 residues. V lost 3 bases and J lost 0; bases outside the gene matches: 10. DNA of the CDR3: TGTGCCAGCAGCTTTTTAGCTAGCGGGCCCTTAGCCAAAAACATTCAGTACTTC. This sequence encodes CASSFLASGPLAKNIQYF.

This clonotype came up a few times. This rearrangement joins TRBV2 to TRBJ2-1; D gene unclear. V dropped 7 bases and J dropped 3 bases, with 10 bases sitting between them. Germline CDR1 SNHLY, CDR2 FYNNEI. The CDR3 extends over 13 amino acids. The CDR3 DNA reads as TGTGCCAGCAAGGCTAGAGGCTACAATGAGCAGTTCTTC. It codes for CASKARGYNEQFF.

The gene calls are TRBV29-1 and TRBJ1-5; the D is unclear. Per germline, CDR1 SQVTM and CDR2 ANQGSEA. V was clipped by 4 bases and J by 5 bases, with 9 bases between them. This CDR3 is built from 12 residues. Here the CDR3 reads CSVGGLDQPQHF. For the CDR3, the DNA is TGCAGCGTTGGAGGTCTAGATCAGCCCCAGCATTTT.

CDR3 nucleotides: TGTGCCAGCAGCTTAGTTCGCTGGGGCGCGAAGGCACCCCTCCACTTT. Its translation: CASSLVRWGAKAPLHF. The J gene is TRBJ1-6, the V gene TRBV7-9, with D possibly TRBD1 on 5 matching bases. Germline CDR1 reads SEHNR; CDR2 reads FQNEAQ (reference sequence). CDR3 length: 16 residues. Between the trimmed V and J ends, which lost 1 base and 11 bases, there was a span of 18 bases. The full variable domain, completed using reference TRBV7-9 and TRBJ1-6, is DTGVSQNPRHKITKRGQNVTFRCDPISEHNRLYWYRQTLGQGPEFLTYFQNEAQLEKSRLLSDRFSAERPKGSFSTLEIQRTEQGDSAMYLCASSLVRWGAKAPLHFGNGTRLTVT.

CDR3 DNA sequence: TGTGCCACCAGGGACAGGGGTTCGGAGCTGTTTTTT. Its protein is CATRDRGSELFF. The chain employs TRBV24-1 and TRBJ2-2, with 9 bases that match TRBD1. The V gene end was trimmed by 7 bases and the J gene end by 10 bases; junction bases not matched to a gene: 3. Germline CDR1 KGHDR, CDR2 SFDVKD. This CDR3 has 12 residues.

V and J are TRBV11-3 and TRBJ2-2, with 15 bases aligning to TRBD2. This CDR3 has 17 residues. The V gene end was trimmed by 2 bases and the J gene end by 6 bases; junction bases not matched to a gene: 4. Germline lookup yields CDR1 SGHNT and CDR2 YENEEA. CDR3: CASSLRTSGRAPGELFF. In nucleotides, the CDR3 is TGTGCCAGCAGCTTAAGGACTAGCGGGAGGGCCCCCGGGGAGCTGTTTTTT.

This clonotype showed up just a few times. The rearrangement uses TRBV29-1 and TRBJ1-3; D not certain. Per germline, CDR1 SQVTM and CDR2 ANQGSEA. CDR3 length: 13 residues. V was clipped by 4 bases and J by 7 bases, with 14 bases between them. The CDR3 DNA reads TGCAGCGTTGCCGACCTTGGAGGGAACACCATATATTTT. It translates to CSVADLGGNTIYF.

This clonotype was picked up a small number of times. The chain carries TRBV6-5 and TRBJ2-3; tentative D call: TRBD2 (5 bases). CDR1 is MNHEY, CDR2 SVGAGI, per germline. With 2 bases removed from V and 4 bases from J, the gap between germline ends came to 13 bases. This CDR3 has 15 residues. The CDR3 nucleotides read TGTGCCAGCAGTTACGTCCCACTAGGTCCAGATACGCAGTATTTT. Translated: CASSYVPLGPDTQYF.

This clonotype turned up a few times. The V gene is TRBV6-1, the J gene TRBJ1-4; TRBD1 might be the D (5 bases). The CDR3 consists of 13 residues. The germline V gene has CDR1 MNHNS and CDR2 SASEGT. Trimming pared 6 bases from V and 11 bases from J, leaving 16 bases between. CDR3 nucleotide sequence: TGTGCCAGCAGGGACCTCAGGGTACAGAAACTGTTTTTT. This gives the protein CASRDLRVQKLFF.

This clonotype was found a few times. The V gene is TRBV20-1, the J gene TRBJ2-3, with 7 bases lining up with TRBD1. The CDR3 sequence is 13 residues long. Germline V gene sequence: CDR1 DFQATT, CDR2 SNEGSKA (reference sequence). V lost 0 bases and J lost 6; bases outside the gene matches: 3. In DNA, the CDR3 is TGCAGTGCTAGAGATCCCAGGGGGGATACGCAGTATTTT. Protein product: CSARDPRGDTQYF.

The rearrangement uses TRBV6-2 or TRBV6-3 and TRBJ1-2, with D perhaps matching TRBD1 (5 bases). This CDR3 is built from 15 residues. CDR1 and CDR2 from the germline V gene are MNHEY and SVGEGT. V lost 6 bases, J lost 3 bases, and 17 bases lay in between. CDR3 in DNA: TGTGCCAGCAGACCTCGGGACGGCTTGGACTATGGCTACACCTTC. Encoded protein: CASRPRDGLDYGYTF.

This rearrangement joins TRBV12-3 or TRBV12-4 to TRBJ2-7, with D tentatively TRBD1 or TRBD2 (6 bases each). The CDR3 contains 14 residues. V shed 6 bases and J shed 3 bases, with 15 bases lying between them. CDR3: CASSPFGGHYEQYF. DNA of the CDR3: TGTGCCAGCAGCCCCTTTGGGGGGCACTACGAGCAGTACTTC.

This clonotype occurred a few times. CDR3 loop: CASRLTSTSREQYF. The CDR3 DNA reads as TGCGCCAGCAGACTGACTAGCACCTCTAGAGAGCAGTACTTC. This sequence joins TRBV5-1 and TRBJ2-7; TRBD2 matches 7 bases. Trimming removed 5 bases from V and 7 bases from J; junction bases left unmatched: 12. Germline-derived CDR1 and CDR2 are SGHRS and YFSETQ. The CDR3 consists of 14 residues. Looking up the rest from reference TRBV5-1 and TRBJ2-7 gives the full variable domain: KAGVTQTPRYLIKTRGQQVTLSCSPISGHRSVSWYQQTPGQGLQFLFEYFSETQRNKGNFPGRFSGRQFSNSRSEMNVSTLELGDSALYLCASRLTSTSREQYFGPGTRLTVT.

This clonotype was found a few times. The chain combines TRBV4-2 with TRBJ2-7, with D perhaps TRBD2 (6 bases). The CDR3 runs to 16 residues. V shed 4 bases and J shed 1 base, with 17 bases lying between them. From germline, CDR1 is LGHNA and CDR2 YNFKEQ. The CDR3 loop is CASSRFPGGESYEQYF. In DNA, the CDR3 is TGTGCCAGCAGCCGTTTCCCTGGCGGGGAATCCTACGAGCAGTACTTC.

This chain connects TRBV3-1 to TRBJ2-3; 7 bases agree with TRBD2. The CDR3 runs 15 residues. Per the germline V gene, CDR1 is LGHDT and CDR2 is YNNKEL (reference sequence). The V segment lost 6 bases and the J segment 3 bases; nucleotides outside the gene matches: 9. CDR3 sequence: CASSSLADNTDTQYF. In nucleotides, the CDR3 is TGTGCCAGCAGTTCCCTAGCGGATAATACAGATACGCAGTATTTT.

This clonotype was counted only a few times. This chain connects TRBV20-1 to TRBJ1-5; D unresolved. The CDR3 is made up of 15 amino acids. Per the germline V gene, CDR1 is DFQATT and CDR2 is SNEGSKA (reference sequence). V lost 4 bases and J lost 0, with 13 bases in between. The CDR3 loop reads CSAKVTVDSNQPQHF. The CDR3 DNA reads TGCAGTGCTAAGGTAACAGTTGATAGCAATCAGCCCCAGCATTTT.

In this sample, this clonotype turned up a few times. The chain is built from TRBV14 and TRBJ2-7; no reliable D call. The V gene lost 0 bases and the J gene lost 5 bases, with 8 bases spanning the gap. There are 13 residues in the CDR3. Germline CDR1 and CDR2: SGHDN and FVKESK. The CDR3 bases are TGTGCCAGCAGCCAAGATCTCCCCGACGAGCAGTACTTC. This sequence encodes CASSQDLPDEQYF.

The V gene is TRBV11-3, the J gene TRBJ2-7, with 12 bases fitting TRBD2. CDR1 SGHNT and CDR2 YENEEA come from the germline V gene. V shed 1 base, J shed 1 base, and the junction held 5 bases outside the gene matches. CDR3 size: 17 residues. This CDR3 reads CASSLAKTSGRSYEQYF. The CDR3 DNA reads TGTGCCAGCAGCTTAGCAAAGACTAGCGGGAGATCCTACGAGCAGTACTTC.

This clonotype was detected only once. The rearrangement links TRBV30 to TRBJ2-7, with a weak D call TRBD2 (5 bases). This CDR3 spans 11 amino acids. Between the trimmed V and J ends, which lost 4 bases and 3 bases, there was a span of 7 bases. Germline V CDR1 and CDR2: GTSNPN, SVGIG (reference sequence). The CDR3 is CAWNRDYEQYF. Here the CDR3 DNA reads TGTGCCTGGAACCGGGACTACGAGCAGTACTTC.